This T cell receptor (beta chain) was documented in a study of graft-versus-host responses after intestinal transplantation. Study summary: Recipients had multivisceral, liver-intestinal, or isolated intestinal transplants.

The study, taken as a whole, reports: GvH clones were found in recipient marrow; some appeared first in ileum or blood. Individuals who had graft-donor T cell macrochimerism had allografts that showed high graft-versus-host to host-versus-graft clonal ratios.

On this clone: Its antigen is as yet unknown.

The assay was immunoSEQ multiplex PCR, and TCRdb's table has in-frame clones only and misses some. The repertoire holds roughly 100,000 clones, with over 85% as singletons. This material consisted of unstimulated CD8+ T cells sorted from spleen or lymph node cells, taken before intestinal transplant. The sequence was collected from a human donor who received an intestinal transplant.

The CDR3 DNA reads TGCAGCGGCTTAAGCGTCGGTGAGGAAGCTTTCTTT. This encodes CSGLSVGEEAFF. V usage is TRBV29-1 and J usage is TRBJ1-1; D remains unclear. This CDR3 has 12 residues. Germline V lookup: CDR1 SQVTM, CDR2 ANQGSEA. Trimming cost V 7 bases and J 8 bases, with 17 bases left between them.